This note documents a single TCR beta chain sequence. Measured with immunoSEQ multiplex PCR; TCRdb has only the in-frame clones, and not every one. The data show about 150,000 clones, about three quarters seen once. This record belongs to a study of blood T cell repertoires in COVID-19. Study summary: Samples of COVID-19 (acute and convalescent) were obtained from the United States, Italy and Spain. PBMCs, B-cell-depleted T cells, or T cells provided the cDNA or gDNA that made up the material.

V dropped 4 bases and J dropped 1 base, with 10 bases sitting between them. The CDR3 length is 15 residues. CDR1 is SGHAT and CDR2 is FQDESV in the germline V gene (reference sequence). The chain combines TRBV11-1 with TRBJ2-2; maybe TRBD1 (5 bases). Specimen: peripheral blood. The origin of this receptor is a man older than 75 with acute or convalescent COVID-19. CDR3 DNA sequence: TGTGCCAGCAGCTGGACACGGTTGAACACCGGGGAGCTGTTTTTT. Its translation: CASSWTRLNTGELFF. The variable domain in full, with the rest retrieved from reference TRBV11-1 and TRBJ2-2, is EAEVAQSPRYKITEKSQAVAFWCDPISGHATLYWYRQILGQGPELLVQFQDESVVDDSQLPKDRFSAERLKGVDSTLKIQPAELGDSAMYLCASSWTRLNTGELFFGEGSRLTVL.